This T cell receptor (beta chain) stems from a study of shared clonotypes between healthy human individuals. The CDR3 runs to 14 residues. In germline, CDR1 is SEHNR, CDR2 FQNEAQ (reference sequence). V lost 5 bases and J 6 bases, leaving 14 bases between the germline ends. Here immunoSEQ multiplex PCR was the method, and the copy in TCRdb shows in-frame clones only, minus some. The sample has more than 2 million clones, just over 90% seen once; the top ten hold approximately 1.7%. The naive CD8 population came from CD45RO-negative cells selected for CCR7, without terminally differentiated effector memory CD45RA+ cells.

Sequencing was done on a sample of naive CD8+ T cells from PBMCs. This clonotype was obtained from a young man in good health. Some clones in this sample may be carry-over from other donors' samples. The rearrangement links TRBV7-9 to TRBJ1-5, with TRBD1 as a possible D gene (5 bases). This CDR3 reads CASSPSGLGQPQHF. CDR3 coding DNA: TGTGCCAGCAGCCCCTCAGGGTTAGGTCAGCCCCAGCATTTT.